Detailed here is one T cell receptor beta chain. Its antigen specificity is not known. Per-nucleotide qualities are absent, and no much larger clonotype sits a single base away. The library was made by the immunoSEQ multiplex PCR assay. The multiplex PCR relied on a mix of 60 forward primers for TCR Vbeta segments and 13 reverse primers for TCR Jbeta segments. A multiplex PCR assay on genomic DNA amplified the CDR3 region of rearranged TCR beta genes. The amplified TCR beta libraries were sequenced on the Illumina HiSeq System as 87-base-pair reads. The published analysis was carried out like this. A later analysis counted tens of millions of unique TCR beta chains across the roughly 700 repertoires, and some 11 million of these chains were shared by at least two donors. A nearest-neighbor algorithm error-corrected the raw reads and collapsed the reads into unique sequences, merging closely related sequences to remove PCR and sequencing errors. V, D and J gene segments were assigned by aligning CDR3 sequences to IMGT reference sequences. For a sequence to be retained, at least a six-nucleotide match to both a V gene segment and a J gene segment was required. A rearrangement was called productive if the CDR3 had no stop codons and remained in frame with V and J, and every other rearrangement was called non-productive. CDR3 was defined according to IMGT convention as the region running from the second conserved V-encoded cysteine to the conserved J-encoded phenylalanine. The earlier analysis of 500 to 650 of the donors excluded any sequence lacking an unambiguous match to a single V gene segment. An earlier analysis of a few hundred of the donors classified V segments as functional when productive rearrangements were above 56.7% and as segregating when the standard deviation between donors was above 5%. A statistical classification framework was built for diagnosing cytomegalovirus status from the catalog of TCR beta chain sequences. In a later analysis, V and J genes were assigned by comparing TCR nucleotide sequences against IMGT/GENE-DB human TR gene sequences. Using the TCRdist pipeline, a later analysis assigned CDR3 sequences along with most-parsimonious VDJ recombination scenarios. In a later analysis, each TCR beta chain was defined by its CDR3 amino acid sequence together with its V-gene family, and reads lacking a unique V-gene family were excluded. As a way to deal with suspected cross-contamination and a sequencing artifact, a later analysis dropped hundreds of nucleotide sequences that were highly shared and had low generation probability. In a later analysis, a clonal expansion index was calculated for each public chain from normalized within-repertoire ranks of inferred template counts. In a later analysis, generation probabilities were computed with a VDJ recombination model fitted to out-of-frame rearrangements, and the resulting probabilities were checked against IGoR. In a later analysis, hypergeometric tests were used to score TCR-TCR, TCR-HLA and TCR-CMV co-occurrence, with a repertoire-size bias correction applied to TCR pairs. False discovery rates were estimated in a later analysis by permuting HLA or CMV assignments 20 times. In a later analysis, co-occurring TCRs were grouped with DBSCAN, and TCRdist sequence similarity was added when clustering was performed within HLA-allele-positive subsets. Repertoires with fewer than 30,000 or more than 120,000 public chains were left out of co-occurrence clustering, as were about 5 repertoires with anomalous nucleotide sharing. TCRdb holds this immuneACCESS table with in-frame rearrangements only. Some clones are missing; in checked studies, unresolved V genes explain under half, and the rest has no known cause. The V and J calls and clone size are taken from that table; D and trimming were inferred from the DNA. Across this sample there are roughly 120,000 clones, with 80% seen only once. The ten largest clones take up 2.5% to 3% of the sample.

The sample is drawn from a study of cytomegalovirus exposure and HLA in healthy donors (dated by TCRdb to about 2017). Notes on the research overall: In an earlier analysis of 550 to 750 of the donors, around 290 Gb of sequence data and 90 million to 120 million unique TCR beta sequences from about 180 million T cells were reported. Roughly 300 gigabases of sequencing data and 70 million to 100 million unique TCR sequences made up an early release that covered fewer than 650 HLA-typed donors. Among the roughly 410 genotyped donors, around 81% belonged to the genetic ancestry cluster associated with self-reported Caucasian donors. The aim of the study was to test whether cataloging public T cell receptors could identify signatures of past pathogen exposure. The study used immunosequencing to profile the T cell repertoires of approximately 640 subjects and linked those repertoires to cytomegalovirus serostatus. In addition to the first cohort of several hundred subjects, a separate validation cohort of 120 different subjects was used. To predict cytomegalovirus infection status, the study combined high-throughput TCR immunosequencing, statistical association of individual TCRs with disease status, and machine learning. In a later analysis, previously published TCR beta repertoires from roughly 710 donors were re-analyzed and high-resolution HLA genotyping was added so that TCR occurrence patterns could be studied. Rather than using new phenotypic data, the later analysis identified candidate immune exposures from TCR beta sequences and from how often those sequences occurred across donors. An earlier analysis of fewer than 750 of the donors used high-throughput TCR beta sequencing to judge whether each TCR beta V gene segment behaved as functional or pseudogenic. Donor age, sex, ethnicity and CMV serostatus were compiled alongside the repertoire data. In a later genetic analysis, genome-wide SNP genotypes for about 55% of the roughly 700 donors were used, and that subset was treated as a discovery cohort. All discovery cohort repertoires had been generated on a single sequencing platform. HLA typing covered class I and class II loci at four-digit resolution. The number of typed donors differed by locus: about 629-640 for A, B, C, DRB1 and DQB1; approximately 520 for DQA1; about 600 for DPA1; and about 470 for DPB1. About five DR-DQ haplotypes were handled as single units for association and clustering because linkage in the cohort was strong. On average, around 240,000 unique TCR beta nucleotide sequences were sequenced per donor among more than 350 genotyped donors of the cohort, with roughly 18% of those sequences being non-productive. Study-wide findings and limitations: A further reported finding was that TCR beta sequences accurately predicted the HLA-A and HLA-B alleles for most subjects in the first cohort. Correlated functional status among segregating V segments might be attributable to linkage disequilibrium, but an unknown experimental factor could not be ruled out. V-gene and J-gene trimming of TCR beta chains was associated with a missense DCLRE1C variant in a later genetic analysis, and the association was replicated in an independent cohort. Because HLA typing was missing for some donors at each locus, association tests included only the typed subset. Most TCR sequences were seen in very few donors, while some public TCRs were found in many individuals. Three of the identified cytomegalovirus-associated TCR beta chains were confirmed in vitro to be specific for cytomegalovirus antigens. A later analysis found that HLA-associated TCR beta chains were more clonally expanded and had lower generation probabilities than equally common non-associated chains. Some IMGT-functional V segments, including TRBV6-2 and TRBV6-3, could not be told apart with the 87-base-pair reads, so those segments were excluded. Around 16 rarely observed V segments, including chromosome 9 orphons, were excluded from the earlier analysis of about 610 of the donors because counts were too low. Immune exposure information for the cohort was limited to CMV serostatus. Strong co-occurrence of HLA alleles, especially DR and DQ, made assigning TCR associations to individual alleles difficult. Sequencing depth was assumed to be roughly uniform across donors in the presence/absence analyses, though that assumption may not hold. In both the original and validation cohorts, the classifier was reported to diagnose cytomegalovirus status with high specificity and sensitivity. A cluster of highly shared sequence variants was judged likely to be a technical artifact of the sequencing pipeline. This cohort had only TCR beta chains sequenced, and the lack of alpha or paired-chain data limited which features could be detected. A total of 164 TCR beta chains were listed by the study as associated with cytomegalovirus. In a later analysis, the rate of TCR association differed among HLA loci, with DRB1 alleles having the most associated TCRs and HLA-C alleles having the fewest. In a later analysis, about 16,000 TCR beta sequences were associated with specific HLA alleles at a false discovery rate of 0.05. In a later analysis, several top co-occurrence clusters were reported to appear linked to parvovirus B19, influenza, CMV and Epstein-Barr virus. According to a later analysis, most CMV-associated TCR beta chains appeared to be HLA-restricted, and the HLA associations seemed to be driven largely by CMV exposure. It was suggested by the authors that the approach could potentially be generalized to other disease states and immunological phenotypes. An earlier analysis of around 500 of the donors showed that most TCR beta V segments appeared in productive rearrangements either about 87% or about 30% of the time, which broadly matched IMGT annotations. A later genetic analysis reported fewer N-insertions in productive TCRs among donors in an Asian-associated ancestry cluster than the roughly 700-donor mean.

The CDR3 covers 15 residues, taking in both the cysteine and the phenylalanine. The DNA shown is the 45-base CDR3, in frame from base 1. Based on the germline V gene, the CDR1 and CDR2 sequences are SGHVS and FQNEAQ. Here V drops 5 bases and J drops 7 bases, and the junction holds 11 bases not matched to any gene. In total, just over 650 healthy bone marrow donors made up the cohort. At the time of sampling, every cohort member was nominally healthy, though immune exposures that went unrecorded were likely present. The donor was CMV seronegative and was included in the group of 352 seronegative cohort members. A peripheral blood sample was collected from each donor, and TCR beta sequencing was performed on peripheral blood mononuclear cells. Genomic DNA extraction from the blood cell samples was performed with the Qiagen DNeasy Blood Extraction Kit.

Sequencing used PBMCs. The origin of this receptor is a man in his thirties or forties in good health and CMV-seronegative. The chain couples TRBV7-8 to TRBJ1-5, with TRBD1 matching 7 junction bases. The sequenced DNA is TGTGCCAGCAGCCAGGGTGGACAGGCTTGGCAGCCCCAGCATTTT. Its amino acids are CASSQGGQAWQPQHF.